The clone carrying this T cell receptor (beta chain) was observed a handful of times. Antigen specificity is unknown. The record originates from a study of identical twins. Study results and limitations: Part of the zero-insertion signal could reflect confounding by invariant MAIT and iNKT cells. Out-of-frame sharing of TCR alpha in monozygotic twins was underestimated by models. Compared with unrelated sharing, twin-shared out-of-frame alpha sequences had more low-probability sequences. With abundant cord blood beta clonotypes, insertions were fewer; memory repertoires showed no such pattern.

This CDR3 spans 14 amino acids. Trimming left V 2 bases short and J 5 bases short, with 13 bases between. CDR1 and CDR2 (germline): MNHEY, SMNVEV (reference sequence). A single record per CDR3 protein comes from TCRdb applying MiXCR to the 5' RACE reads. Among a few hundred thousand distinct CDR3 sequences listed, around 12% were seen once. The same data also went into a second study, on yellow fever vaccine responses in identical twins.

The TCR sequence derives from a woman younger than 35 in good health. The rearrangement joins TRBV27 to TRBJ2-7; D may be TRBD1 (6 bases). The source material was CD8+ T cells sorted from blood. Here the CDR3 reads CASSLTGTFDEQYV. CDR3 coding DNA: TGTGCCAGCAGTTTAACCGGGACATTCGACGAGCAGTACGTC.